One and the same sample provided the 6 T cell receptor beta chains below, sequenced in a study of human T cells and chemical hapten exposure. Each CDR3 protein is one row after TCRdb ran MiXCR on the RACE reads. This table holds 40,000 to 50,000 distinct CDR3 sequences, about 4% found once. Indicated time point: patch test 1, 2 weeks after DPC sensitization. Regarding treatment: therapeutic diphenylcyclopropenone sensitization with weekly scalp DPC. Whole blood that had not been fractionated was the source of extracted total RNA. The material sequenced was whole blood, taken in connection with sensitization to the hapten diphenylcyclopropenone (DPC). These receptors were collected from a man aged 45-60 years with alopecia areata. Some clones in this sample may be carry-over from other donors' samples.

At least ten counts were recorded for this clonotype. This chain joins TRBV5-1 and TRBJ2-1, with TRBD1 matching 8 bases. Germline trimming cut 2 bases from V and 4 bases from J; bases unmatched to any gene: 11. Germline values: CDR1 SGHRS, CDR2 YFSETQ. The CDR3 covers 17 residues. CDR3 protein: CASSFRGQGPFYNEQFF. The CDR3 nucleotides read TGCGCCAGCAGCTTCCGAGGACAGGGACCTTTTTACAATGAGCAGTTCTTC.

In its sample, this clonotype was seen many times. The V and J genes are TRBV11-1 and TRBJ2-3; 7 nucleotides line up with TRBD2. This CDR3 spans 16 amino acids. Germline assignment: CDR1 SGHAT and CDR2 FQDESV (reference sequence). The J segment lost 4 bases and the V segment lost 1 base, leaving 8 bases of the junction unmatched. CDR3 nucleotide sequence: TGTGCCAGCAGCTTAGTCGGCGGGAGTCCCTCAGATACGCAGTATTTT. Amino acids: CASSLVGGSPSDTQYF.

This clonotype was counted ten times or more. The V and J genes are TRBV19 and TRBJ2-2; 7 bases agree with TRBD2. Germline V gene data show CDR1 as LNHDA and CDR2 as SQIVND (reference sequence). The junction had 4 bases not matched to a gene; V was cut back by 4 bases and J by 2 bases. The CDR3 runs 15 residues. Here the CDR3 reads CASSTSGANTGELFF. The CDR3 DNA is TGTGCCAGTAGTACGAGCGGGGCTAACACCGGGGAGCTGTTTTTT.

This clonotype was observed many times. V is TRBV10-1 and J is TRBJ2-4; D perhaps matches TRBD1 (5 bases). Per germline, CDR1 WNHNN and CDR2 SYGVQD (reference sequence). The CDR3 is made up of 11 amino acids. V lost 3 bases to trimming and J lost 10 bases, with 7 bases between them. The CDR3 here is CASSDSGIQYF. CDR3 nucleotides: TGCGCCAGCAGTGACTCAGGGATTCAGTACTTC.

This clonotype was detected many times. V and J are TRBV9 and TRBJ2-2, with D perhaps assigned TRBD1 or TRBD2 (5 bases each). Trimming pared 3 bases from V and 8 bases from J, leaving 5 bases between. Per the germline V gene, CDR1 is SGDLS and CDR2 is YYNGEE. The CDR3 runs to 11 residues. The CDR3: CASSGGGELFF. DNA for the CDR3: TGTGCCAGCAGCGGGGGGGGGGAGCTGTTTTTT.

This clonotype was seen only a few times. The rearrangement uses TRBV5-1 and TRBJ1-1; the D gene is possibly TRBD1 (5 bases). This CDR3 spans 15 amino acids. The V end lost 1 base, the J end lost 0 bases, and 10 bases lay between the germline ends. Germline loops: CDR1 SGHRS, CDR2 YFSETQ. DNA of the CDR3: TGCGCCAGCAGCTTGTGGCAGGGTTTGAACACTGAAGCTTTCTTT. Protein sequence: CASSLWQGLNTEAFF.